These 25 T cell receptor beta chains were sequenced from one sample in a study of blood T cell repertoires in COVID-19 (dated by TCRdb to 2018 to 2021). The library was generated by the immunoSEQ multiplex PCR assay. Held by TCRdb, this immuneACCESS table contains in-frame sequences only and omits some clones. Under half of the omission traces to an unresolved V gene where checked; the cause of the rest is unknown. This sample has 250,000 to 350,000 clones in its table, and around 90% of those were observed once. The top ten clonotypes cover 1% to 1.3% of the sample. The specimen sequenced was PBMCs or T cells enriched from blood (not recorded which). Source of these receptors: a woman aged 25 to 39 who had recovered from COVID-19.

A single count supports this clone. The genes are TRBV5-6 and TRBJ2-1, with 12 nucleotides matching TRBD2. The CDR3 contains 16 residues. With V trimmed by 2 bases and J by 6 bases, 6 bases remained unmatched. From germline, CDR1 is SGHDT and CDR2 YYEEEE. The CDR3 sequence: CASSFRLAGVANEQFF. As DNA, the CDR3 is TGTGCCAGCAGCTTTAGACTAGCGGGAGTTGCCAATGAGCAGTTCTTC.

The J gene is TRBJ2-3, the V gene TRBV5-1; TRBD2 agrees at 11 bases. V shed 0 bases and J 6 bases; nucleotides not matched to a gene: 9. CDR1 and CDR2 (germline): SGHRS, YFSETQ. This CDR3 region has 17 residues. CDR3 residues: CASSLVNSGRVEDTQYF. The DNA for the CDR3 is TGCGCCAGCAGCTTGGTCAATAGCGGGAGGGTAGAGGATACGCAGTATTTT.

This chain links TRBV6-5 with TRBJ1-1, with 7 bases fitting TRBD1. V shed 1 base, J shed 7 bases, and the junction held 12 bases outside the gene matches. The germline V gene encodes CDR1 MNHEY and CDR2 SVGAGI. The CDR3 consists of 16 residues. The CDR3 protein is CASSYWPQGELIEAFF. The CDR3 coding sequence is TGTGCCAGCAGTTACTGGCCCCAGGGGGAATTAATTGAAGCTTTCTTT.

CDR3 sequence: CASSPLGGPDTQYF. The CDR3 bases are TGTGCCAGCTCACCCCTGGGGGGGCCAGATACGCAGTATTTT. This chain connects TRBV18 to TRBJ2-3, with D perhaps matching TRBD2 (7 bases). CDR3 length equals 14 residues. The ends were cut back, 3 bases at V and 4 bases at J, with 11 bases in the middle. The V gene's germline CDR1 is KGHSH and CDR2 LQKENI.

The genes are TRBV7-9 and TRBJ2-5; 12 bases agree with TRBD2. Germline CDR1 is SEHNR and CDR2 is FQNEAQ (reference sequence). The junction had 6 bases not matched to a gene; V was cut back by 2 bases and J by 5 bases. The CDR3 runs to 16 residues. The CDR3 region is CASSLLAGGGRETQYF. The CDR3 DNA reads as TGTGCCAGCAGCTTACTAGCGGGAGGGGGAAGGGAGACCCAGTACTTC.

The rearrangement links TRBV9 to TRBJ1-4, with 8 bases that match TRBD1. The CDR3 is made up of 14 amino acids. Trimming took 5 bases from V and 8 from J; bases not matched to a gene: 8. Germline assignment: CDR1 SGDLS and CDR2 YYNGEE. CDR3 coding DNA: TGTGCCAGCAGTCGCGACAGGGGTTACGAAAAACTGTTTTTT. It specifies CASSRDRGYEKLFF.

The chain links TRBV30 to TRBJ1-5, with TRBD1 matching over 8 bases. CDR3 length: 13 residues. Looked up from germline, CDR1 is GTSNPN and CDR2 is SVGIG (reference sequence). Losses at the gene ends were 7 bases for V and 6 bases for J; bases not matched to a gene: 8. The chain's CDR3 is CASRQGAGQPQHF. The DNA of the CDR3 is TGTGCCTCCCGCCAGGGGGCGGGTCAGCCCCAGCATTTT.

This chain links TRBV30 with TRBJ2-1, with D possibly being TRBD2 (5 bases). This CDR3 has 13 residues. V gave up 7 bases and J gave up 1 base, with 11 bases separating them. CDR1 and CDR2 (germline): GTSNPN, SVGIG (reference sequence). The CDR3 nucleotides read TGTGCCTCCGAGGGATGGTCCTACAATGAGCAGTTCTTC. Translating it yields CASEGWSYNEQFF.

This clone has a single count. The CDR3 DNA follows: TGTGCCAGCAGCTTAGGTGGGGAGGGTGGGAACTATGGCTACACCTTC. Its translation is CASSLGGEGGNYGYTF. The chain has TRBV7-2 and TRBJ1-2; D not resolved. CDR1 is SGHTA and CDR2 is FQGNSA in the germline V gene. Trimming took off 1 base at V and 2 bases at J, with 14 bases between the two ends. The length of the CDR3 is 16 residues. The full variable domain, its missing parts supplied by reference TRBV7-2 and TRBJ1-2, is GAGVSQSPSNKVTEKGKDVELRCDPISGHTALYWYRQSLGQGLEFLIYFQGNSAPDKSGLPSDRFSAERTGGSVSTLTIQRTQQEDSAVYLCASSLGGEGGNYGYTFGSGTRLTVV.

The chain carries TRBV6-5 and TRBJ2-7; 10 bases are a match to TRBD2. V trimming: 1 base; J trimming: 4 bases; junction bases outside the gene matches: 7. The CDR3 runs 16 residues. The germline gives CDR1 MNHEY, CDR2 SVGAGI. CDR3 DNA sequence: TGTGCCAGCAGTTACTGGGGGTTAGCGGGAGGATACGAGCAGTACTTC. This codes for CASSYWGLAGGYEQYF.

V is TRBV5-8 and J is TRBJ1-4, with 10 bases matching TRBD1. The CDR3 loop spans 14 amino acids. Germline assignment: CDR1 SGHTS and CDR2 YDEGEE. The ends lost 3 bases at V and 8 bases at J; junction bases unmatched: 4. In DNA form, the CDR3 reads TGTGCCAGCAGCTATGGACAGGGGGGCGAAAAACTGTTTTTT. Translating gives CASSYGQGGEKLFF. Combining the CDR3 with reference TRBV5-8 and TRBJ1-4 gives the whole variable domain EAGVTQSPTHLIKTRGQQATLRCSPISGHTSVYWYQQALGLGLQFLLWYDEGEERNRGNFPPRFSGRQFPNYSSELNVNALELEDSALYLCASSYGQGGEKLFFGSGTQLSVL.

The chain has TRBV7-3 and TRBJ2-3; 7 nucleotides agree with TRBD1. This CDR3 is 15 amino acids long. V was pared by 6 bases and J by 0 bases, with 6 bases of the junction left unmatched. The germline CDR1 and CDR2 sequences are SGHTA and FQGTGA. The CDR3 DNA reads TGTGCCAGCAGTTCCCCGGGACAGAGCACAGATACGCAGTATTTT. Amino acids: CASSSPGQSTDTQYF. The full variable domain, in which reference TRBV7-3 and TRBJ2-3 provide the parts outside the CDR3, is GAGVSQTPSNKVTEKGKYVELRCDPISGHTALYWYRQSLGQGPEFLIYFQGTGAADDSGLPNDRFFAVRPEGSVSTLKIQRTERGDSAVYLCASSSPGQSTDTQYFGPGTRLTVL.

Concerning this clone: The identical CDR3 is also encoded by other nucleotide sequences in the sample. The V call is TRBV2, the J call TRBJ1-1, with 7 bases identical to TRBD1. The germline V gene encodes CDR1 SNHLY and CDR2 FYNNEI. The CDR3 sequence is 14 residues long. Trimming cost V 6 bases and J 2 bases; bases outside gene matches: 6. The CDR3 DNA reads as TGTGCCAGCAGGAGGACAGGCCTTAACACTGAAGCTTTCTTT. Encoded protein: CASRRTGLNTEAFF. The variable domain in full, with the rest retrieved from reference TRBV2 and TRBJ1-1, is EPEVTQTPSHQVTQMGQEVILRCVPISNHLYFYWYRQILGQKVEFLVSFYNNEISEKSEIFDDQFSVERPDGSNFTLKIRSTKLEDSAMYFCASRRTGLNTEAFFGQGTRLTVV.

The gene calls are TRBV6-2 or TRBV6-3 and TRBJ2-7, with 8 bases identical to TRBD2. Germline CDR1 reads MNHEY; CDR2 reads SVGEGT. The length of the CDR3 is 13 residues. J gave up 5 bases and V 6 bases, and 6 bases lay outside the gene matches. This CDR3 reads CASSPGLVNEQYF. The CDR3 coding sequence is TGTGCCAGCAGCCCGGGACTAGTCAACGAGCAGTACTTC.

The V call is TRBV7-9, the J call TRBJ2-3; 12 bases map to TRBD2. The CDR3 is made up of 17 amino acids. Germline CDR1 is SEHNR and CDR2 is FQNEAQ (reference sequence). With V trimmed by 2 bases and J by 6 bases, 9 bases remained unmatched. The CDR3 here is CASSLILAGGPGDTQYF. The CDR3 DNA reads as TGTGCCAGCAGCTTAATTCTAGCGGGAGGGCCGGGGGATACGCAGTATTTT.

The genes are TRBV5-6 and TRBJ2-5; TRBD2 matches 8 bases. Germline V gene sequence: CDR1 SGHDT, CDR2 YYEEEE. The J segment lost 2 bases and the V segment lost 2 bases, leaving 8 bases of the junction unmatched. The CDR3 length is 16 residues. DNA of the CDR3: TGTGCCAGCAGCTTAGGACTAGCCACCCTTCAAGAGACCCAGTACTTC. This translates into CASSLGLATLQETQYF.

This CDR3 reads CASRLAGASSSYEQYF. In nucleotides, the CDR3 is TGCGCCAGCCGGCTAGCGGGAGCTTCGAGCTCCTACGAGCAGTACTTC. The rearrangement joins TRBV5-1 to TRBJ2-7; 10 positions match TRBD2. The CDR3 is made up of 16 amino acids. Germline CDR1 SGHRS, CDR2 YFSETQ. V was clipped by 7 bases and J by 0 bases; unmatched bases: 10.

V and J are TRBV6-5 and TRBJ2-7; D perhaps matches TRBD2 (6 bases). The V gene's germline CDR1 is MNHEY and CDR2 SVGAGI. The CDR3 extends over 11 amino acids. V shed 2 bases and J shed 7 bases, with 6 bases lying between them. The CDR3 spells CASSYGREQYF. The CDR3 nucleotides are TGTGCCAGCAGTTACGGGAGGGAGCAGTACTTC.

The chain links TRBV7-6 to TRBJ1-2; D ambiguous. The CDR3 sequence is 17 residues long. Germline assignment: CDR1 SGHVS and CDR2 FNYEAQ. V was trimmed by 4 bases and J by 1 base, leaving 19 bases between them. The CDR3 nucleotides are TGTGCCAGCAGCTCATATTCGAGGACTAAGTTTAACTATGGCTACACCTTC. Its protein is CASSSYSRTKFNYGYTF.

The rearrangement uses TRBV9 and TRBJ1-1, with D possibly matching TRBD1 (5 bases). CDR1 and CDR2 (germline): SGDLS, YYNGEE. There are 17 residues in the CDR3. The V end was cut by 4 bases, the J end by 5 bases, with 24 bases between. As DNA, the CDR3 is TGTGCCAGCAGCACCCCTGGAGGGGAGACACCCGGGACTGAAGCTTTCTTT. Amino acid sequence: CASSTPGGETPGTEAFF.

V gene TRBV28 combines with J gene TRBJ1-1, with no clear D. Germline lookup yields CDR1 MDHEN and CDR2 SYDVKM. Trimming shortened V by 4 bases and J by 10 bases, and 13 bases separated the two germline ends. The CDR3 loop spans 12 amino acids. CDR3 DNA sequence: TGTGCCAGCAGTTCAGGTAGTTTTAGAGCTTTCTTT. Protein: CASSSGSFRAFF.

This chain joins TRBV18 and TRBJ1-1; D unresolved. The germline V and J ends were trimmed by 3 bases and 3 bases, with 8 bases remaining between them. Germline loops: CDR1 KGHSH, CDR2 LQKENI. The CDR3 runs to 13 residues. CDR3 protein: CASSPGLDTEAFF. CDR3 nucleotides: TGTGCCAGCTCACCGGGTCTAGACACTGAAGCTTTCTTT. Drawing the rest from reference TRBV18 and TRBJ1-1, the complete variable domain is NAGVMQNPRHLVRRRGQEARLRCSPMKGHSHVYWYRQLPEEGLKFMVYLQKENIIDESGMPKERFSAEFPKEGPSILRIQQVVRGDSAAYFCASSPGLDTEAFFGQGTRLTVV.

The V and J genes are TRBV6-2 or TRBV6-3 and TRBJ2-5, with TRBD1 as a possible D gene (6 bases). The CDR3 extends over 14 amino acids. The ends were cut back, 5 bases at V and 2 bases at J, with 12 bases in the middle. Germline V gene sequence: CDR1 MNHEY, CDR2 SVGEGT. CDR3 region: CASSLGQLQETQYF. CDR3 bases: TGTGCCAGCAGTCTCGGACAGCTACAAGAGACCCAGTACTTC.

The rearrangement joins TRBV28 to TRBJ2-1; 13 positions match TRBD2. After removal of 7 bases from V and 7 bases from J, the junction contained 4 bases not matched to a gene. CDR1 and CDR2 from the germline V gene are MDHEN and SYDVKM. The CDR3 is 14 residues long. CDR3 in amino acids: CASKRTSGRNEQFF. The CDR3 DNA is TGTGCCAGCAAACGGACTAGCGGGAGAAATGAGCAGTTCTTC.

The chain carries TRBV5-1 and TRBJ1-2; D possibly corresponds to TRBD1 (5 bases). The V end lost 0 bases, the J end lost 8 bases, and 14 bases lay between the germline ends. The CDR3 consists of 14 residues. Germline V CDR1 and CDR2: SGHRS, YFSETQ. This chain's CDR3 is CASSLVGAVRGYTF. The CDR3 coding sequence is TGCGCCAGCAGCTTGGTAGGGGCAGTTCGAGGCTACACCTTC.